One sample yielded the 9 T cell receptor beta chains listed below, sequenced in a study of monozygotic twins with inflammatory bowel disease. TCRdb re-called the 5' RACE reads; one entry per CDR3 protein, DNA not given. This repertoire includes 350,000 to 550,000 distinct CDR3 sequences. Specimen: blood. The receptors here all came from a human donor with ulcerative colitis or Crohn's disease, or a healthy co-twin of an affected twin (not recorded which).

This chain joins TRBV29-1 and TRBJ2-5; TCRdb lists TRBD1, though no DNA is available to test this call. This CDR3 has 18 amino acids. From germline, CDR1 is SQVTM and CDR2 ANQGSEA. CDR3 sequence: CSVEDPQGWGIVEETQYF.

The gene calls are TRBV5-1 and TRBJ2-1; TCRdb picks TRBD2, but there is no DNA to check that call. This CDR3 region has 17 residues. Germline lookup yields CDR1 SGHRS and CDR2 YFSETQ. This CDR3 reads CASSLLTSGSSYNEQFF. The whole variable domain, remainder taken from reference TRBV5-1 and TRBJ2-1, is KAGVTQTPRYLIKTRGQQVTLSCSPISGHRSVSWYQQTPGQGLQFLFEYFSETQRNKGNFPGRFSGRQFSNSRSEMNVSTLELGDSALYLCASSLLTSGSSYNEQFFGPGTRLTVL.

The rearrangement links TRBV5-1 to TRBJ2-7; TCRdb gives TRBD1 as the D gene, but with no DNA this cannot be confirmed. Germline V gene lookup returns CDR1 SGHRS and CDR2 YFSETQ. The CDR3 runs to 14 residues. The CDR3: CASSFSGGLHEQYF.

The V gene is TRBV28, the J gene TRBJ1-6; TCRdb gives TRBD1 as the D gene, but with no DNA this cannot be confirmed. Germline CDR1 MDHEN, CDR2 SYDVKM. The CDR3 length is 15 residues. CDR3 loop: CASVKGDRNNSPLHF. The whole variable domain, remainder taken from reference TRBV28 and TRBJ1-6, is DVKVTQSSRYLVKRTGEKVFLECVQDMDHENMFWYRQDPGLGLRLIYFSYDVKMKEKGDIPEGYSVSREKKERFSLILESASTNQTSMYLCASVKGDRNNSPLHFGNGTRLTVT.

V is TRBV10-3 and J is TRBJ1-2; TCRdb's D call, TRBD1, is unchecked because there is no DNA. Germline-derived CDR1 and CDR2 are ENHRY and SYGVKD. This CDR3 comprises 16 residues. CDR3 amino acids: CAISWDRDAANYGYTF.

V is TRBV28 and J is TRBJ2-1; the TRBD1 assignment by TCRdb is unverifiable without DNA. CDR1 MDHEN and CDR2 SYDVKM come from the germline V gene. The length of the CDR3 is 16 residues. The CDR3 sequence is CASSTPNRGLSSWQFF.

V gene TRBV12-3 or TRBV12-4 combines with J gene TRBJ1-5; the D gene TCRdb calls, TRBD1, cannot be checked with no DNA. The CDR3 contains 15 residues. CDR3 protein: CASSLGQAGNQPQHF.

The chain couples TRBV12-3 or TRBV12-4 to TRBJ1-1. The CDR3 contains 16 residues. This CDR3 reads CASNRMAMIMNTEAFF.

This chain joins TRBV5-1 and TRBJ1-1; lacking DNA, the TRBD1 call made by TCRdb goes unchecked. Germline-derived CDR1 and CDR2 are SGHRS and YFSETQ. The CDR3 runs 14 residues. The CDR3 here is CASSEYRGLAEAFF.